The present TCR beta chain was sequenced within a study of blood T cell repertoires in COVID-19 (dated by TCRdb to 2019 to 2021). In the study overall: Samples covering the acute and convalescent phases of COVID-19 were provided by collaborators in the United States, Italy and Spain. The material from the prospective study consisted of cDNA or gDNA derived from T cells, B-cell-depleted T cells, or PBMCs. Deeply sampled blood TCRbeta repertoires from subjects exposed to, actively infected with, or recovered from COVID-19 were included in the dataset. A freely available public database, intended as a resource for researchers studying the immune response to SARS-CoV-2, is where the repertoires were released. The samples were drawn from the first 160 participants of the ongoing ImmuneRACE study and from 1,254 subjects provided by 6 global collaborators. Nearly every sample came with metadata listing a de-identified subject ID, COVID-19 status, age in years and sex. Where available, HLA class I and class II types were taken from metadata supplied by the sample provider and were not determined by assay-based typing.

Worth noting for this clone: Its antigen is unknown. No much larger clone exists at a distance of one base, and base qualities are not known.

The collaborating institutions used their own protocols to collect whole blood in K2EDTA tubes. Collaborator samples were shipped for TCRbeta analysis as frozen whole blood, isolated PBMCs, or DNA extracted from either sample type. What the authors observed across the whole study: How much clinical and demographic metadata was included differed by source and by participant, and the metadata was provided uncurated.

The V and J ends are trimmed by 0 bases and 7 bases, leaving 9 bases between them. Via the germline V gene, CDR1 is MGHRA and CDR2 YSYEKL. Spanning cysteine to phenylalanine, the CDR3 consists of 14 amino acids. The DNA shown is the 42-base CDR3, in frame from base 1. TCRbeta CDR3 regions were amplified from genomic DNA by means of the immunoSEQ Assay, a bias-controlled multiplex PCR. The authors' analysis ran thus. Nucleated cell counts per sample were estimated from amplification of reference gene primers within the assay. To quantify the absolute abundance of each unique TCRbeta CDR3 rearrangement, sequence reads were collapsed and filtered. For each sample, productive Simpson clonality was calculated as the square root of Simpson's diversity index over productive rearrangements. The clones in this table, taken by TCRdb from immuneACCESS, are in-frame only. Not every clone is retained; where verified, under half of the shortfall comes from an unresolved V gene, and the cause of the rest is unknown. The DNA gave D and trimming, while V, J and clone size come from that table. The sample table shows approximately 220,000 clones, and 82% are seen once. The top ten hold approximately 4.5% of the sample.

The rearranged segments are TRBV4-1 and TRBJ1-4, with the D gene too uncertain to name. Sequenced: peripheral blood. The source of this sequence is a woman in her 70s with acute or convalescent COVID-19. The CDR3 has the sequence CASSQDSGSEKLFF. The DNA sequence reads TGCGCCAGCAGCCAAGATAGTGGTAGTGAAAAACTGTTTTTT.